The entry below gives a single TCR beta chain sequence along with its context. This specimen comes from a study of cytomegalovirus exposure and HLA in healthy donors. Per germline, CDR1 KGHSH and CDR2 LQKENI. V was cut by 6 bases and J by 7 bases, with 19 bases left in between. This CDR3 contains 15 residues. The PCR used 60 Vbeta and 13 Jbeta primers. The method was immunoSEQ multiplex PCR; TCRdb's version includes in-frame clones alone and lacks a portion of them. The repertoire holds roughly 150,000 clones, with approximately 83% as singletons. The chain is built from TRBV18 and TRBJ1-5, with D tentatively TRBD1 (5 bases). The sequence was obtained from a male donor in good health and CMV-seronegative. The specimen sequenced was PBMCs. The CDR3 sequence is CASSAEEQASQPQHF. The CDR3 region has the DNA TGTGCCAGCTCTGCGGAAGAACAGGCCTCCCAGCCCCAGCATTTT.